This T cell receptor (beta chain) was sequenced in a study of low-dose radiotherapy and immunotherapy resistance in tumors. The overall study: Cohort 1 received 0.5 Gy per fraction every 2 weeks, totaling 6.5 Gy. Daily oral aspirin at 300 mg began on cycle 1 day 1 and lasted four cycles. Participants were given intravenous cyclophosphamide 200 mg/m2 every two weeks, one day before radiation and immunotherapy.

The CDR3 loop spans 14 amino acids. Losses at the gene ends were 5 bases for V and 9 bases for J; bases not matched to a gene: 4. Germline loops: CDR1 SGHDN, CDR2 FVKESK. Time point noted: before trial treatment. Those who qualified had advanced solid tumors (lacking tumor-infiltrating lymphocytes). Both TCRalpha and TCRbeta chains were reverse transcribed with V-gene-specific primers. Over 20 PCR cycles, TCRs were amplified from a constant-region primer and V-primer adapter. TCRdb reanalysed the reads using MiXCR and keeps one entry per CDR3 protein. Of tens of thousands of distinct CDR3 sequences listed, 20% to 25% are singletons.

This chain links TRBV14 with TRBJ1-6, with 10 bases that match TRBD1. This specimen consisted of PBMCs, obtained before treatment. This sequence originates from a male donor with prostate cancer. The CDR3 is CASSTGTGVSPLHF. The DNA for the CDR3 is TGTGCCAGCAGCACCGGGACAGGGGTTTCACCCCTCCACTTT.